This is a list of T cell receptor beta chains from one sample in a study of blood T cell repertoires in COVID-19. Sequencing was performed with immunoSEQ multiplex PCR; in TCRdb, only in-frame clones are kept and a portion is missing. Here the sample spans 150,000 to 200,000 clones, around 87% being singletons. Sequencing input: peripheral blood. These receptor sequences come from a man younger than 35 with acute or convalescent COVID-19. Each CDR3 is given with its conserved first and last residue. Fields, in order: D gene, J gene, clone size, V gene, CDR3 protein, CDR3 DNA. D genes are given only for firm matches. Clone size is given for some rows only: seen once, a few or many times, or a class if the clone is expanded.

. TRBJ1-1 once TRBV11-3 CASSLGGGNTEAFF TGTGCCAGCAGCTTAGGAGGGGGGAACACTGAAGCTTTCTTT
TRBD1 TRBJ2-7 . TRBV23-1 CASSQSGTGDSYEQYF TGCGCCAGCAGTCAATCGGGGACAGGGGACTCCTACGAGCAGTACTTC
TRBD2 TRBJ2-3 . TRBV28 CASSSPMGGAQYF TGTGCCAGCAGCTCCCCTATGGGGGGGGCGCAGTATTTT
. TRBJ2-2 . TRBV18 CASSPWTENTGELFF TGTGCCAGCTCACCGTGGACAGAGAACACCGGGGAGCTGTTTTTT
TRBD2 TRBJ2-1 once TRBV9 CASSASGGAINEQFF TGTGCCAGCAGCGCAAGCGGGGGGGCCATCAATGAGCAGTTCTTC
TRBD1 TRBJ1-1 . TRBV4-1 CASDTGGLGGNTEAFF TGCGCCAGCGATACAGGGGGCCTCGGAGGGAACACTGAAGCTTTCTTT
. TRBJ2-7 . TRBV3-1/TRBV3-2 CASSQARLEREQYF TGTGCCAGCAGCCAAGCCCGCCTGGAGCGCGAGCAGTACTTC
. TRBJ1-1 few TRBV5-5 CASSLGSGRVTEAFF TGTGCCAGCAGCTTGGGTTCAGGGCGTGTAACTGAAGCTTTCTTT
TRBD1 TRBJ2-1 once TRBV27 CASSTTGYRNEQFF TGTGCCAGCAGTACGACAGGGTATCGCAATGAGCAGTTCTTC
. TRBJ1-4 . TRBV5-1 CASSSEGHSNEKLFF TGCGCCAGCAGTTCGGAGGGGCATAGTAATGAAAAACTGTTTTTT
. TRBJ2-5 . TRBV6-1 CASSEARRIQETQYF TGTGCCAGCAGTGAAGCGCGGCGGATCCAAGAGACCCAGTACTTC
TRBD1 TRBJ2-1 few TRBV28 CASSSGTASTYNEQFF TGTGCCAGCAGTTCCGGGACAGCCTCTACCTACAATGAGCAGTTCTTC
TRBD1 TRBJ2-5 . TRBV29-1 CSARRGLGLETQYF TGCAGCGCCCGCAGGGGGCTAGGATTGGAGACCCAGTACTTC
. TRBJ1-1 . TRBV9 CASSVGQATEAFF TGTGCCAGCAGCGTAGGTCAGGCCACTGAAGCTTTCTTT
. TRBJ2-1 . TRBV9 CASSVVGSSEQFF TGTGCCAGCAGCGTAGTGGGGAGTAGTGAGCAGTTCTTC
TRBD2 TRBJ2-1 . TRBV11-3 CASSPRGSGGFNEQFF TGTGCCAGCAGCCCCCGGGGTAGCGGGGGTTTTAATGAGCAGTTCTTC
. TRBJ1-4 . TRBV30 CAWMGKQGVGEKLFF TGTGCCTGGATGGGGAAACAGGGTGTAGGTGAAAAACTGTTTTTT
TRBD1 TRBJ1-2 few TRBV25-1 CASSEYGTGGSYGYTF TGTGCCAGCAGTGAATATGGGACAGGGGGAAGCTATGGCTACACCTTC